The source of this T cell receptor (beta chain) is a study of human versus mouse CDR3 diversity and MHC coevolution. The overall study: Reported immunoSEQ sensitivity was one in 200,000 T cells, with reduced amplification bias.

This clone was seen a single time. What it binds is not known. Findings and limits, study-wide: Human CDR3s averaged more deletions and insertions than mouse CDR3s.

Trimming left V 4 bases short and J 5 bases short, with 20 bases between. The length of the CDR3 is 15 residues. Germline CDR1 is SQVTM and CDR2 is ANQGSEA. TCRdb's copy holds only in-frame clones and misses some; the assay was immunoSEQ multiplex PCR. The sample yields around 74,000 clones, 92% seen once. The chain uses TRBV29-1 and TRBJ1-1; TRBD1 is a possible D gene (5 bases). The source of this sequence is a person aged 30-70 years in good health. The sample was naive CD4+ T cells from blood. Subset described: CD45RO-negative CD62L-positive naive CD4 T cells. CDR3 sequence (DNA): TGCAGCGTTGTCGATCAGGTTCTGAAGGGGACTGAAGCTTTCTTT. It codes for CSVVDQVLKGTEAFF.